This is a list of T cell receptor beta chains from one sample in a study of cytomegalovirus exposure and HLA in healthy donors. The table came from immunoSEQ multiplex PCR; TCRdb's copy has only in-frame clones and leaves some out. The sample's table shows 150,000 to 200,000 clones. The sample consisted of PBMCs. Every receptor here comes from a woman younger than 35 in good health and CMV-seropositive. Both conserved end residues are part of each CDR3. The D gene is left open where the match is weak.

v_gene	d_gene	j_gene	CDR3nt	CDR3aa
TRBV11-2	TRBD2	TRBJ2-4	TGTGCCAGCAGCTCCATAGCGGGGGAGAGGTACAAAAACATTCAGTACTTC	CASSSIAGERYKNIQYF
TRBV19	NA	TRBJ1-5	TGTGCCAGTAGTTGGGCCCACTCCAATCAGCCCCAGCATTTT	CASSWAHSNQPQHF
TRBV29-1	NA	TRBJ1-4	TGCAGCGTGCAGGGGAGTATTGGTGAAAAACTGTTTTTT	CSVQGSIGEKLFF
TRBV7-9	NA	TRBJ2-1	TGTGCCAGCAGCTCCACAGGGAGCCATGAGCAGTTCTTC	CASSSTGSHEQFF
TRBV5-4	TRBD2	TRBJ2-1	TGTGCCAGCAGCTTGGGTTCACTAGCGGGAGGGAATGAGCAGTTCTTC	CASSLGSLAGGNEQFF
TRBV7-9	NA	TRBJ1-1	TGTGCCAGCAGCACACAGGGCGGGAACACTGAAGCTTTCTTT	CASSTQGGNTEAFF
TRBV5-1	TRBD2	TRBJ2-1	TGCGCCAGCAGCCCCCAGGTAGCGGGAGGGGGCAATGAGCAGTTCTTC	CASSPQVAGGGNEQFF
TRBV18	NA	TRBJ1-1	TGTGCCAGCTCACAATCGGGGGGGGCCACTGAAGCTTTCTTT	CASSQSGGATEAFF
TRBV30	NA	TRBJ1-6	TGTGCCAGCCGCAGGGAAGGGTACGCGTCACCCCTCCACTTT	CASRREGYASPLHF
TRBV7-9	TRBD1	TRBJ2-5	TGTGCCACCAACCGGGACAGGGAGGGAGAGACCCAGTACTTC	CATNRDREGETQYF
TRBV6-1	NA	TRBJ1-1	TGTGCCAGCAGAAACACGGAAGCTTTCTTT	CASRNTEAFF
TRBV19	NA	TRBJ2-2	TGTGCCAGTAGTATAGAAGCAGGGTGGGGACACGGGGAGCTGTTTTTT	CASSIEAGWGHGELFF
TRBV7-2	NA	TRBJ1-5	TGTGCCAGCAGCACCCCCGCCGGGGGGTCGCTAGGTCAGCCCCAGCATTTT	CASSTPAGGSLGQPQHF
TRBV7-9	TRBD1	TRBJ1-4	TGTGCCAGCAGCGATACAGGGGGGTATGAAAAACTGTTTTTT	CASSDTGGYEKLFF
TRBV4-3	NA	TRBJ1-1	TGCGCCAGCAGCCAAGGAATTGGCTTGAACACTGAAGCTTTCTTT	CASSQGIGLNTEAFF
TRBV7-2	TRBD2	TRBJ2-1	TGTGCCAGCAGCTCGACAAGACTAGCGGGGGGCCCTGAGCAGTTCTTC	CASSSTRLAGGPEQFF
TRBV7-2	NA	TRBJ2-1	TGTGCCAGCAGCACGCAGGGAAATGAGCAGTTCTTC	CASSTQGNEQFF
TRBV6-8	TRBD2	TRBJ2-1	TGTGCCAGCAGTACACTAGCGGTTGGGGACAATGAGCAGTTCTTC	CASSTLAVGDNEQFF
TRBV7-2	NA	TRBJ2-1	TGTGCCAGCAGCTTAGTCGTGGGGGGGCTCCTTAATGAGCAGTTCTTC	CASSLVVGGLLNEQFF
TRBV2	NA	TRBJ2-7	TGTGCCAGCAGTATCTTAGGGAGCAGTCCGGGCGAGCAGTACTTC	CASSILGSSPGEQYF
TRBV5-1	TRBD1	TRBJ2-7	TGCGCCAGCAGCTTGGTAGGACAGGGGGCACACGAGCAGTACTTC	CASSLVGQGAHEQYF
TRBV2	TRBD2	TRBJ2-2	TGTGCCAGCAGCGGGACTAGCTACGGTACCGGGGAGCTGTTTTTT	CASSGTSYGTGELFF
TRBV7-8	NA	TRBJ1-1	TGTGCCAGCAGCTCCTCACAGGTGAAGAACACTGAAGCTTTCTTT	CASSSSQVKNTEAFF
TRBV7-6	TRBD1	TRBJ2-1	TGTGCCAGCAGCCTTCCCGGGACAGGGGGCAATGAGCAGTTCTTC	CASSLPGTGGNEQFF
TRBV11-2	TRBD1	TRBJ1-4	TGTGCCAGCAGCTTCAGGGGGCCCAGTGAAAAACTGTTTTTT	CASSFRGPSEKLFF
TRBV5-4	NA	TRBJ2-3	TGTGCCAGCAGCTTGTTTCTGGATACGCAGTATTTT	CASSLFLDTQYF
TRBV5-1	TRBD2	TRBJ2-7	TGCGCCAGCAGCTCTGGACTAGCGGGGGGGCTCTCGACTTGGTACGAGCAGTACTTC	CASSSGLAGGLSTWYEQYF
TRBV7-8	TRBD1	TRBJ1-1	TGTGCCAGCAGCTCATTGGGACAGACCTTCATGAACACTGAAGCTTTCTTT	CASSSLGQTFMNTEAFF
TRBV7-3	NA	TRBJ1-1	TGTGCCAGCAGCCTCGGGGGGGGCCGATGGACTGAAGCTTTCTTT	CASSLGGGRWTEAFF
TRBV7-9	TRBD1	TRBJ1-3	TGTGCCAGCAGCCGGACAGGGAATTCTCTAAACACCATATATTTT	CASSRTGNSLNTIYF
TRBV7-2	NA	TRBJ1-5	TGTGCCAGCAGCTTACGTCCGTATAGCAATCAGCCCCAGCATTTT	CASSLRPYSNQPQHF
TRBV7-7	TRBD2	TRBJ2-1	TGTGCCAGCAGCTCTAGCGGGAGTTCTGACAATGAGCAGTTCTTC	CASSSSGSSDNEQFF
TRBV19	NA	TRBJ1-5	TGTGCCAGTAGTCCCGGAGGGACGGTTGGGGTTCAGCCCCAGCATTTT	CASSPGGTVGVQPQHF
TRBV19	TRBD1	TRBJ1-1	TGTGCCAGCAGGACAGGGGGCGTTAGGAACACTGAAGCTTTCTTT	CASRTGGVRNTEAFF
TRBV10-1	NA	TRBJ2-5	TGCGCCAGAAGACAGAATCAAGAGACCCAGTACTTC	CARRQNQETQYF
TRBV7-6	TRBD2	TRBJ2-1	TGTGCCAGCAGCCCGGGACTAGCGGGAGCCTACAATGAGCAGTTCTTC	CASSPGLAGAYNEQFF
TRBV5-8	TRBD2	TRBJ2-3	TGTGCCAGCAGCGGGAGGGGCTACCCGGGGGCAGATACGCAGTATTTT	CASSGRGYPGADTQYF
TRBV5-6	NA	TRBJ1-1	TGTGCCAGCAGCTTGGGGGGGGTGAACACTGAAGCTTTCTTT	CASSLGGVNTEAFF
TRBV11-2	NA	TRBJ1-1	TGTGCCAGCAGATCACAGCTGAACACTGAAGCTTTCTTT	CASRSQLNTEAFF
TRBV30	TRBD2	TRBJ2-3	TGTGCCTGGAGTGCAGGAGCGGGAACAGATACGCAGTATTTT	CAWSAGAGTDTQYF
TRBV6-5	TRBD1	TRBJ1-1	TGTGCCAGCAGTTACTCCCAGGGGGTGGGGACTGAAGCTTTCTTT	CASSYSQGVGTEAFF
TRBV19	TRBD2	TRBJ2-1	TGTGCCAGTAGTATAGGACTAGCGGGAGTAGGCGGTGAGCAGTTCTTC	CASSIGLAGVGGEQFF
TRBV7-9	NA	TRBJ1-5	TGTGCCAGCAGCTTAAATTTGGTGGGAGGGAGCAATCAGCCCCAGCATTTT	CASSLNLVGGSNQPQHF
TRBV5-1	NA	TRBJ1-1	TGCGCCAGCAGCCCTTCTACTGGGAGGGTTTTGGAAGCTTTCTTT	CASSPSTGRVLEAFF